What follows describes a single TCR beta chain. This clone was picked up a small number of times. Its antigen target is currently unknown. The sample holds no much larger clone one base away, and base qualities are not on file. This sample is part of a study of OX40 agonist ivuxolimab in advanced cancers. Study-level background: Ivuxolimab was an agonistic, fully human IgG2 monoclonal antibody directed against OX40 (CD134), a costimulatory receptor. Peripheral TCRbeta sequencing was intended to test whether TCR sequence diversity was altered and clonal T-cell expansion was caused by ivuxolimab. A male proportion of around 80% and a mean age of roughly 58 years, ranging from 23 to 79, were recorded for the dose-escalation cohort. Partial responses occurred in three dose-escalation patients: two with cutaneous melanoma and one with hepatocellular carcinoma. The monotherapy dose-escalation portion (N ≈ 50 patients) of the phase I ivuxolimab trial is reported in the paper. Intravenous ivuxolimab was administered to patients every 2 weeks at six dose levels: 0.01, 0.1, 0.3, 1.5, 3 and 10 mg/kg. Of the approximately 54 patients in dose escalation, some 20 had hepatocellular carcinoma, some 15 had melanoma, 9 had renal cell carcinoma and 9 had head and neck cancer. Patients were allowed to have had prior anti-PD-1, anti-PD-L1 or anti-CTLA-4 therapy, and 30% to 40% of the dose-escalation patients had been treated with checkpoint inhibitors.

Genomic DNA was isolated from the sorted cells so that the TCRbeta CDR3 region could be sequenced. The immunoSEQ Assay was used to sequence the TCRbeta CDR3 regions. Here the immuneACCESS table is served through TCRdb, limited to in-frame sequences with V and J called. Missing clones are a known gap in these copies; in checked studies unresolved V genes cover under half, and the rest lacks a known reason. This sample is represented by 45,000 to 75,000 clones; over 65% of them were singletons. The top ten clonotypes cover roughly 1.5% of the sample. Patients with a history of autoimmune disease or receiving systemic immunosuppression were excluded from the trial. Peripheral blood for TCR sequencing was collected from all dose cohorts at baseline, on cycle 4 day 1, and on cycle 7 day 1. The samples were drawn from a first-in-human, open-label, multicenter phase I dose-escalation trial of ivuxolimab. Adults with locally advanced or metastatic head and neck squamous cell, hepatocellular, melanoma or renal cell carcinoma were enrolled in the trial. Before TCR sequencing, CD4+ T cells and CD8+ T cells from peripheral blood were sorted into separate populations.

The CDR3 sequence holds 14 residues, the cysteine and phenylalanine included. Only CDR3 DNA is held: 42 bases, read in frame from base 1. CDR1 is given as SGHRS and CDR2 as YFSETQ, both from the germline V gene. V is cut back by 3 bases and J by 4 bases, with 5 bases in the junction unmatched. Overall study results and their limits: Clonal expansion of both CD4+ and CD8+ blood T cells was observed from baseline to week 6 at doses 0.1 to 3.0 mg/kg. In partial responders in the 0.1-3.0 mg/kg groups, normalized peripheral clonal expansion was found to be among the lowest, especially among CD8+ T cells. Which antigens the clonally expanded peripheral T cells were specific for was not determined. After ivuxolimab, more expanded clones were found on average in CD8+ T cells than in CD4+ T cells. Low levels of normalized T-cell clonal expansion were also shown by some nonresponding patients.

This specimen was CD4+ or CD8+ T cells sorted from blood, taken in a trial of the OX40 agonist ivuxolimab. This clonotype originated in an adult with an advanced solid tumor such as melanoma, head and neck, liver or kidney cancer. The chain is assembled from TRBV5-1 and TRBJ2-5, and TRBD1 aligns with 8 junction nucleotides. The sequenced DNA: TGCGCCAGCAGCTGGCAGGGGGCCAGAGAGACCCAGTACTTC. The translation is CASSWQGARETQYF.